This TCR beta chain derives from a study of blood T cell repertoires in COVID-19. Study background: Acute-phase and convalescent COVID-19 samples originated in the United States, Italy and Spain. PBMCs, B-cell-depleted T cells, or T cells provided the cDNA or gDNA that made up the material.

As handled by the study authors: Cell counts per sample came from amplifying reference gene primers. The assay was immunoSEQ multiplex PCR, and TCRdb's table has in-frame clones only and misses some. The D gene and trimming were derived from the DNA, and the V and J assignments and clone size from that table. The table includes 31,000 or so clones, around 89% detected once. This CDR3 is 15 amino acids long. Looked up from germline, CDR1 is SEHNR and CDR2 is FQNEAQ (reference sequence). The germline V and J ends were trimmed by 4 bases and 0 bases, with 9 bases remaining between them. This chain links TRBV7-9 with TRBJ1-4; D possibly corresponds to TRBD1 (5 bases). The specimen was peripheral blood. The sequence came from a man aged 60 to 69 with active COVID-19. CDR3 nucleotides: TGTGCCAGCAGCTCCTCGACAGCAACTAATGAAAAACTGTTTTTT. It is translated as CASSSSTATNEKLFF.